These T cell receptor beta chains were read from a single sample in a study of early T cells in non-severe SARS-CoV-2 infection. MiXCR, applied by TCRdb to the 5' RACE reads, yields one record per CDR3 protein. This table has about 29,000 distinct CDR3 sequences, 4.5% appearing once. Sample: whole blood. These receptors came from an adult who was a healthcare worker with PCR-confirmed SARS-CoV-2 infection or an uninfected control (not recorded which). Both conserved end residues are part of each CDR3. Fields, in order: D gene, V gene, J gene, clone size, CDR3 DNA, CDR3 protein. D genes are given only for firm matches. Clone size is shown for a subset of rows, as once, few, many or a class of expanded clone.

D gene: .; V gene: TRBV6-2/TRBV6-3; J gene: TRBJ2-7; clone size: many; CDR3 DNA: TGTGCCAGCAGTCTGGGACGCATCCTCTACGAGCAGTACTTC; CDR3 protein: CASSLGRILYEQYF
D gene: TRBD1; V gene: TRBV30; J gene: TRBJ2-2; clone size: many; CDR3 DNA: TGTGCCTGGAGGGGACAGGCGTCCACCGGGGAGCTGTTTTTT; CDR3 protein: CAWRGQASTGELFF
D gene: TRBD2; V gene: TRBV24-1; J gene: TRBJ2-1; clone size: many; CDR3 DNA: TGTGCCACCAGTGATTTGGCGTCTAGCGGGCGGGATGAGCAGTTCTTC; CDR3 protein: CATSDLASSGRDEQFF
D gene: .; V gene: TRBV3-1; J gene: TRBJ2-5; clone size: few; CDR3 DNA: TGTGCCAGCAGCCAAATAGCATTCCCAGAGACCCAGTACTTC; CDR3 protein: CASSQIAFPETQYF
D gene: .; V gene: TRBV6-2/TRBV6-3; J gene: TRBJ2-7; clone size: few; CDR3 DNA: TGTGCCAGCAGTTACCACGGCATCGAGCAGTACTTC; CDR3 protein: CASSYHGIEQYF
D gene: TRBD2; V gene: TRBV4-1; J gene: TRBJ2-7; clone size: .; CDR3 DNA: TGCGCCAGCAGCTTGGGACTAGCGGTTACGTACGAGCAGTACTTC; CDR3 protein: CASSLGLAVTYEQYF
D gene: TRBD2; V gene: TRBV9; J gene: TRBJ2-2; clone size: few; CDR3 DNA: TGTGCCAGCAGCGTACCGTTTAGCGGGGGCGCGAACACCGGGGAGCTGTTTTTT; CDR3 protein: CASSVPFSGGANTGELFF
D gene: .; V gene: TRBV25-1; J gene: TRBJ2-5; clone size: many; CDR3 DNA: TGTGCCAGCAGTGAATGGGGTGGGAGAGAGACCCAGTACTTC; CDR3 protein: CASSEWGGRETQYF
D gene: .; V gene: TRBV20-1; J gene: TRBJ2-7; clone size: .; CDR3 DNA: TGCAGTGCTCGAGGGGAAGGGGGCTACGAGCAGTACTTC; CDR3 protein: CSARGEGGYEQYF
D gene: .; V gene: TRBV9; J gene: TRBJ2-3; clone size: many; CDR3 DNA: TGTGCCAGCAGCTACCAAACAGGACCGACTAGCACAGATACGCAGTATTTT; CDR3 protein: CASSYQTGPTSTDTQYF
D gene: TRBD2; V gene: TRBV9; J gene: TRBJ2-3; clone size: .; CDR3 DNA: TGTGCCAGCAGCGTAGCGGGAGGGTTGGCAGATACGCAGTATTTT; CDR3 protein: CASSVAGGLADTQYF
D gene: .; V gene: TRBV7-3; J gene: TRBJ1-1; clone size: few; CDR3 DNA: TGTGCCAGCAGCTTATATTCCGGGTCGACGGCTGAAGCTTTCTTT; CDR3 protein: CASSLYSGSTAEAFF
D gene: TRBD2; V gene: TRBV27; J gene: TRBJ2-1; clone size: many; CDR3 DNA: TGTGCCAGCAGTATGGGACTAACTTACAATGAGCAGTTCTTC; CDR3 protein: CASSMGLTYNEQFF
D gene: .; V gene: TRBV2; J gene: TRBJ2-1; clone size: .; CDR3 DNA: TGTGCCAGCAGTATATCGTATGAGCAGTTCTTC; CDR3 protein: CASSISYEQFF
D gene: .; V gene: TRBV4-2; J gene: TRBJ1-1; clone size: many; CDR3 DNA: TGTGCCAGCGTGAAGAACACTGAAGCTTTCTTT; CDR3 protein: CASVKNTEAFF
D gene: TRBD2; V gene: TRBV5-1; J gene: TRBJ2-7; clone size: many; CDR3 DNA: TGCGCCAGCAGCAGGGGGACTAGCGGATACGAGCAGTACTTC; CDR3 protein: CASSRGTSGYEQYF
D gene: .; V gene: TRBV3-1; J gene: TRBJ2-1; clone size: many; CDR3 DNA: TGTGCCAGCAGCCGTTGGTTCTCGGGATACAATGAGCAGTTCTTC; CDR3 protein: CASSRWFSGYNEQFF
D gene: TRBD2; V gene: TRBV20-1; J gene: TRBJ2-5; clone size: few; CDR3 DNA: TGCAGTGCTAGAACTAGCGGGAGGGTGGAGACCCAGTACTTC; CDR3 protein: CSARTSGRVETQYF
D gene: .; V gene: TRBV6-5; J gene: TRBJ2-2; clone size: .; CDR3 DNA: TGTGCCAGCAGTACCCGGCGGACCCCAACCGGGGAGCTGTTTTTT; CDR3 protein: CASSTRRTPTGELFF
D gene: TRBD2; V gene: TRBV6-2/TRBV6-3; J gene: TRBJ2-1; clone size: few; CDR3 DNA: TGTGCCAGCCGTCCAGGCGGGAGGTACAATGAGCAGTTCTTC; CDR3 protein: CASRPGGRYNEQFF
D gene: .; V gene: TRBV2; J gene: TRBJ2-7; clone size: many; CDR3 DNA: TGTGCCAGCGGGGACATTAACTCCTACGAGCAGTACTTC; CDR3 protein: CASGDINSYEQYF
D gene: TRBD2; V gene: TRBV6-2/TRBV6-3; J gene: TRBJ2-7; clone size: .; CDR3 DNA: TGTGCCAGCAGTTACGGGACTAGCGCCTACGAGCAGTACTTC; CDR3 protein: CASSYGTSAYEQYF
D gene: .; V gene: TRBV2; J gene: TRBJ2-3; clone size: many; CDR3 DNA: TGTGCCAGCAATTCCCAGGGCGCAGATACGCAGTATTTT; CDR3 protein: CASNSQGADTQYF
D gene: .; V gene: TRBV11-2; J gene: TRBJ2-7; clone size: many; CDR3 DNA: TGTGCCAGCACGCGGGTTAGAGGAGACGAGCAGTACTTC; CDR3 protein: CASTRVRGDEQYF
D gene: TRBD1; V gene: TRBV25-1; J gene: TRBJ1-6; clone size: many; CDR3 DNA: TGTGCCAGCAGTGATACAGGGGGCTCGGGAAATTCACCCCTCCACTTT; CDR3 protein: CASSDTGGSGNSPLHF
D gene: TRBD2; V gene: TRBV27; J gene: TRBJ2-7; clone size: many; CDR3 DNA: TGTGCCAGCAGTTTCCGGGGGGGAAACGAGCAGTACTTC; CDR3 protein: CASSFRGGNEQYF
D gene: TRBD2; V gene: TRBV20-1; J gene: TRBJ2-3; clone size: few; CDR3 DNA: TGCAGTGCTAGTCCCACTAGCGGCCGCACAGATACGCAGTATTTT; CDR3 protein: CSASPTSGRTDTQYF
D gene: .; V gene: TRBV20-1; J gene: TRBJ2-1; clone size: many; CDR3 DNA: TGCAGTGCCCGCTCCCGGGGAGCAAGCTCCTACAATGAGCAGTTCTTC; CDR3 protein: CSARSRGASSYNEQFF
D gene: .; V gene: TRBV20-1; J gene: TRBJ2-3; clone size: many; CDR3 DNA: TGCAGTGCTAGAGAATTGAGGACAGATACGCAGTATTTT; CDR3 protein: CSARELRTDTQYF
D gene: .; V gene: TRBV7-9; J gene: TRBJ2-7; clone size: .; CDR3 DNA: TGTGCCAGCAGCTACCAGGGGGGGAGCTCCTACGAGCAGTACTTC; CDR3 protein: CASSYQGGSSYEQYF
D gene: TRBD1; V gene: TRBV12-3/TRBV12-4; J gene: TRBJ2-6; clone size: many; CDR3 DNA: TGTGCCAGCTTCAGGGGGCGGTTGGCTGGGGCCAACGTCCTGACTTTC; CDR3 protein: CASFRGRLAGANVLTF
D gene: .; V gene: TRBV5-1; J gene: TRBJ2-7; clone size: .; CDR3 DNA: TGCGCCAGCAGCAAAGGGGGGATCGCCTACGAGCAGTACTTC; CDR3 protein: CASSKGGIAYEQYF
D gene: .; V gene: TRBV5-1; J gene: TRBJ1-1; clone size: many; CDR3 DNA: TGCGCCAGCAGCTTCGGGACGCCGGGTAAGGAAGCTTTCTTT; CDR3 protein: CASSFGTPGKEAFF
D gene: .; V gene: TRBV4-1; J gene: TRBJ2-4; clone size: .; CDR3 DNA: TGCGCCAGCAGCCAAGATAAGGGAGCGGCCAAAAACATTCAGTACTTC; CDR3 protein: CASSQDKGAAKNIQYF